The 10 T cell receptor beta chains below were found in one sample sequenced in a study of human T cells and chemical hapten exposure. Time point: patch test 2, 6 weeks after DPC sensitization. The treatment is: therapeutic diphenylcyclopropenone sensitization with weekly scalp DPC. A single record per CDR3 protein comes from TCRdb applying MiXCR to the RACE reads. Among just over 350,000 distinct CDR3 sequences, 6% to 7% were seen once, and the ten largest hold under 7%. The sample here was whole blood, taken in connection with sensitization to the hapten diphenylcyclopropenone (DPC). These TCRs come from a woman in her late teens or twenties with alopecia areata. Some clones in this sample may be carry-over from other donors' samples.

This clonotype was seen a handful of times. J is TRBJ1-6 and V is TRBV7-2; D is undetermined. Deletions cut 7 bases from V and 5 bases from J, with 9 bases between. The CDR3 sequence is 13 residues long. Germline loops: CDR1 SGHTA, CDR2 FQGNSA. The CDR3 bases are TGTGCCAGCACCCTGCGGAATAATTCACCCCTCCACTTT. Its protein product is CASTLRNNSPLHF.

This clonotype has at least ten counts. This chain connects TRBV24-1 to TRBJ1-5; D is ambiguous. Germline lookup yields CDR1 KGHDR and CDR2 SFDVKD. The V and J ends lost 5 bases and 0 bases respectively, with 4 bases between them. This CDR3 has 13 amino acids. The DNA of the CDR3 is TGTGCCACCAGTGGGGATAGCAATCAGCCCCAGCATTTT. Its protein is CATSGDSNQPQHF.

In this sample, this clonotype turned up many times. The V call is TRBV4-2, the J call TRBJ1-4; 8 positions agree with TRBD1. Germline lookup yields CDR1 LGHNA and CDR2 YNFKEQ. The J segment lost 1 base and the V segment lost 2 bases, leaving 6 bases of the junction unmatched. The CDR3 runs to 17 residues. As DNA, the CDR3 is TGTGCCAGCAGCCAAAGACGCGGACAGGGAACTAATGAAAAACTGTTTTTT. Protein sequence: CASSQRRGQGTNEKLFF.

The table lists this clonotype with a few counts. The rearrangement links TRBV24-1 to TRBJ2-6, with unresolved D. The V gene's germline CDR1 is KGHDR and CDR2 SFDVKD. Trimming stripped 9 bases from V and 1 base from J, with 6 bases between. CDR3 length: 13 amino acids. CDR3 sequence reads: CATQESGANVLTF. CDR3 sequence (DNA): TGTGCCACCCAGGAGTCTGGGGCCAACGTCCTGACTTTC.

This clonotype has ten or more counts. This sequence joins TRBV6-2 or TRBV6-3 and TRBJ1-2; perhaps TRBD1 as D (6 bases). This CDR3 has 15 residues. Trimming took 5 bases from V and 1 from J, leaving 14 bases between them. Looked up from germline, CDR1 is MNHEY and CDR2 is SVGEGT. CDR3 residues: CASSRTGQLNYGYTF. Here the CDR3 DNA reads TGTGCCAGCAGTCGGACCGGACAGCTTAACTATGGCTACACCTTC.

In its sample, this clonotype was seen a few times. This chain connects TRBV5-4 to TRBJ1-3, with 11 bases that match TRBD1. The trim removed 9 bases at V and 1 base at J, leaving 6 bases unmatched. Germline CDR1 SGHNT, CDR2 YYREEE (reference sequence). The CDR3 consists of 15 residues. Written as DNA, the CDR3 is TGTGCCACCCACCGGGACAGGGGGTCTGGAAACACCATATATTTT. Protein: CATHRDRGSGNTIYF.

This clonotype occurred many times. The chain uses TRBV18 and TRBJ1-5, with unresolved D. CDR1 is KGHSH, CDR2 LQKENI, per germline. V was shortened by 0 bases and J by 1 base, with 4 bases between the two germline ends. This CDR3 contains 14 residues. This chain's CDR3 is CASSPPNSNQPQHF. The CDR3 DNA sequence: TGTGCCAGCTCACCACCGAACAGCAATCAGCCCCAGCATTTT.

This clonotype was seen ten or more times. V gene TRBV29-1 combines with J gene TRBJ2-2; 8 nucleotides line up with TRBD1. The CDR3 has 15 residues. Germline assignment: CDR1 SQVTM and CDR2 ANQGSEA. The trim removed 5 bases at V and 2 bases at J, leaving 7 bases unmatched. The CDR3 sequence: CSVIPGTGNTGELFF. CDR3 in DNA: TGCAGCGTTATCCCCGGGACAGGCAACACCGGGGAGCTGTTTTTT.

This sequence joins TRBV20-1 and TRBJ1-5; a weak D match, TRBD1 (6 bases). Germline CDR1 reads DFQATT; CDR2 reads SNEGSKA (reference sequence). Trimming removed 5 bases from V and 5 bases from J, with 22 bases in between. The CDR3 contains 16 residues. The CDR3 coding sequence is TGCAGTGCTCGATCGGCAGGGGCCTTAGGGGATCAGCCCCAGCATTTT. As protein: CSARSAGALGDQPQHF.

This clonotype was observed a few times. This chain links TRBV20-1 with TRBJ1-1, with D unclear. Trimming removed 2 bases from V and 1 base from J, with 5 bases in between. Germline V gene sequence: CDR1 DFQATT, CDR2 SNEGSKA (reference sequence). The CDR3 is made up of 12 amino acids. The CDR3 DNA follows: TGCAGTGCTAGAAAGCAGAACACTGAAGCTTTCTTT. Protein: CSARKQNTEAFF.